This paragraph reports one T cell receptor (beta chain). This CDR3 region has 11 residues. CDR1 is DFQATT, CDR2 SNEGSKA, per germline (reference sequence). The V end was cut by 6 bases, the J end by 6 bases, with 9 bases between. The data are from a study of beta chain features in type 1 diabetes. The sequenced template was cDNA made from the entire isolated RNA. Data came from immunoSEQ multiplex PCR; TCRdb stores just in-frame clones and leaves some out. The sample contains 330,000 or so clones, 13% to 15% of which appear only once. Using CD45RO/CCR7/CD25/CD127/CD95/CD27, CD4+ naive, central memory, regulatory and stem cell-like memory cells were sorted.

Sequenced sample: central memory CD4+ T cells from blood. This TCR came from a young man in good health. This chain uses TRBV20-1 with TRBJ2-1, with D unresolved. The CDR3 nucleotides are TGCAGTGCCCCACTCGTCAATGAGCAGTTCTTC. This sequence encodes CSAPLVNEQFF.